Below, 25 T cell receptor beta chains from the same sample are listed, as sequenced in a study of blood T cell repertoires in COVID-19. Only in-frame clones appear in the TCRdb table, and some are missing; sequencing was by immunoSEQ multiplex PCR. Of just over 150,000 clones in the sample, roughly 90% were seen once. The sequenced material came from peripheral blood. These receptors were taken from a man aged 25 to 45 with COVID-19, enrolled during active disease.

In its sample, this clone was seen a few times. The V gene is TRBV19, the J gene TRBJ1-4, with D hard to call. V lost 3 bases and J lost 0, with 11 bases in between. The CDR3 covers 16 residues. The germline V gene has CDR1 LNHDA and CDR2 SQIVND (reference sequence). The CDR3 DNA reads TGTGCCAGTAGTATGTGGCCTCGCCCAACTAATGAAAAACTGTTTTTT. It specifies CASSMWPRPTNEKLFF.

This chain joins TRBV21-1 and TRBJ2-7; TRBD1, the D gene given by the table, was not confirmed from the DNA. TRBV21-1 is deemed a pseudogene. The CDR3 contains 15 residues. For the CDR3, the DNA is TGTGCCAGCCCCAGGGGACAGGGGGCGATCTACGAGCAGTACTTC. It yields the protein CASPRGQGAIYEQYF.

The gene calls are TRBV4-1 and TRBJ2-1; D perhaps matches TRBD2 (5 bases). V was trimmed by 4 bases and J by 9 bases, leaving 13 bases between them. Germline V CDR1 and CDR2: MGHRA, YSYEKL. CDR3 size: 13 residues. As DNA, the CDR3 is TGCGCCAGCAGCCTAGCGCCTAATGTTGAGCAGTTCTTC. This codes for CASSLAPNVEQFF.

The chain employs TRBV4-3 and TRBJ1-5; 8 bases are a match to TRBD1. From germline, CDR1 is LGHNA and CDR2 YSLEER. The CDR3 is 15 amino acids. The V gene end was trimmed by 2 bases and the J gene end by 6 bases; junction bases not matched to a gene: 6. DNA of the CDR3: TGCGCCAGCAGCCAAAGTCCAGGGGGCGTTCAGCCCCAGCATTTT. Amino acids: CASSQSPGGVQPQHF.

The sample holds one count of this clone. CDR3 residues: CASSQSGGKLVDTQYF. The CDR3 DNA sequence: TGTGCCAGCAGCCAAAGCGGGGGGAAGCTTGTGGATACGCAGTATTTT. The V and J genes are TRBV7-6 and TRBJ2-3, with 9 bases matching TRBD2. The CDR3 covers 16 residues. With 5 bases clipped from V and 6 bases from J, the junction kept 12 bases outside the gene matches. CDR1 SGHVS and CDR2 FNYEAQ come from the germline V gene.

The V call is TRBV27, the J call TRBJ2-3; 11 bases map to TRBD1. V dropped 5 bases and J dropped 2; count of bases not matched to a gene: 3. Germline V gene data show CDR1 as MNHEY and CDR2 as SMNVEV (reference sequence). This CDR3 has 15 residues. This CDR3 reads CASSGQGASTDTQYF. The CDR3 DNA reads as TGTGCCAGCAGTGGACAGGGGGCATCCACAGATACGCAGTATTTT.

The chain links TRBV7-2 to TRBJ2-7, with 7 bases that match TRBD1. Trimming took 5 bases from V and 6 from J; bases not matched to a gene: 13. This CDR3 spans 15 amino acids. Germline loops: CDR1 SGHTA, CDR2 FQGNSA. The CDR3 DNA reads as TGTGCCAGCAGCCCAGGGACAGTCCCCTCGCTCGAGCAGTACTTC. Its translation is CASSPGTVPSLEQYF. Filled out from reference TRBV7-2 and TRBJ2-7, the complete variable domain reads GAGVSQSPSNKVTEKGKDVELRCDPISGHTALYWYRQSLGQGLEFLIYFQGNSAPDKSGLPSDRFSAERTGGSVSTLTIQRTQQEDSAVYLCASSPGTVPSLEQYFGPGTRLTVT.

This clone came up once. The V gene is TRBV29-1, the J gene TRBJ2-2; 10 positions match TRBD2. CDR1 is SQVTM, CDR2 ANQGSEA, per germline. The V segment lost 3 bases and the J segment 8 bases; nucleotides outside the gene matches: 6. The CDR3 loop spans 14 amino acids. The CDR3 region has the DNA TGCAGCGTTGACACAGCGGGGGGGCCGGGGGAGCTGTTTTTT. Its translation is CSVDTAGGPGELFF.

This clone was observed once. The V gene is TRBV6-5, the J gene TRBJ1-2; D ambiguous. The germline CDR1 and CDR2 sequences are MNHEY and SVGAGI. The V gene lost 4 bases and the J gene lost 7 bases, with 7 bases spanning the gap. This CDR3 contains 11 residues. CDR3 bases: TGTGCCAGCAGTTCGGGATTTGGCTACACCTTC. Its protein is CASSSGFGYTF.

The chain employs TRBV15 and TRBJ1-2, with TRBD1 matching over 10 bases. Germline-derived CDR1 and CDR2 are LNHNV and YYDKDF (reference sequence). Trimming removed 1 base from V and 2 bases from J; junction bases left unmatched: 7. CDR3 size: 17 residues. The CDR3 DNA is TGTGCCACCAGCAGAGGAGTGGGACAGGGGACGAACTATGGCTACACCTTC. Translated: CATSRGVGQGTNYGYTF. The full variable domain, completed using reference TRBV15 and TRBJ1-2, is DAMVIQNPRYQVTQFGKPVTLSCSQTLNHNVMYWYQQKSSQAPKLLFHYYDKDFNNEADTPDNFQSRRPNTSFCFLDIRSPGLGDTAMYLCATSRGVGQGTNYGYTFGSGTRLTVV.

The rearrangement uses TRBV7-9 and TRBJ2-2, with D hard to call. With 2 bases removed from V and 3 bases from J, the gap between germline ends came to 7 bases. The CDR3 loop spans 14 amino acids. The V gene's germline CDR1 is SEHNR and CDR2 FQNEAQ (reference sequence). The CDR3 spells CASSLLGYTGELFF. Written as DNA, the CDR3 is TGTGCCAGCAGCTTACTGGGCTACACCGGGGAGCTGTTTTTT.

The CDR3 here is CASSQQGYNEKLFF. In DNA form, the CDR3 reads TGTGCCAGCAGTCAACAGGGGTACAATGAAAAACTGTTTTTT. The chain carries TRBV6-6 and TRBJ1-4, with TRBD1 matching over 7 bases. This CDR3 contains 14 residues. Germline CDR1 MNHNY, CDR2 SVGAGI (reference sequence). Trimming took 5 bases from V and 5 from J; bases not matched to a gene: 5.

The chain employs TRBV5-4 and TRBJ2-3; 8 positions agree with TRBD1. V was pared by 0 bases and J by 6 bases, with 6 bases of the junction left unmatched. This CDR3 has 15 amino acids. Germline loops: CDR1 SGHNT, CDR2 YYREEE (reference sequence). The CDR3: CASSLGQGAGDTQYF. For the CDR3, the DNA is TGTGCCAGCAGCTTGGGCCAGGGGGCTGGCGATACGCAGTATTTT.

The CDR3 reads CASSLGDETSGLAKNIQYF. The DNA of the CDR3 is TGCGCCAGCAGCTTGGGAGACGAGACTAGCGGTTTAGCCAAAAACATTCAGTACTTC. The chain joins TRBV5-1 to TRBJ2-4; 9 bases line up with TRBD2. The germline V gene has CDR1 SGHRS and CDR2 YFSETQ. The CDR3 contains 19 residues. Trimming removed 0 bases from V and 0 bases from J; junction bases left unmatched: 10.

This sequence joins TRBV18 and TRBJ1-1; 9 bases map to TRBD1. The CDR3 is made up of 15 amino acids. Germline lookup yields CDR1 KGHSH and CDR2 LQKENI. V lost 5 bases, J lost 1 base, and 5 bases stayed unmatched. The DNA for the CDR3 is TGTGCCAGCTCATCGATGGACAGGGGGAACACTGAAGCTTTCTTT. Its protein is CASSSMDRGNTEAFF.

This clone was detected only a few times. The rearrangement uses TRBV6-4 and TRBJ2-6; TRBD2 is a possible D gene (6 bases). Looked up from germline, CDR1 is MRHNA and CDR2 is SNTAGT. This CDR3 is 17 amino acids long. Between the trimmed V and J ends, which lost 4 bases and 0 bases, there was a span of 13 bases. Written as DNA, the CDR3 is TGTGCCAGCAGTGCGGAGGGGACGGGCTCTGGGGCCAACGTCCTGACTTTC. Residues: CASSAEGTGSGANVLTF.

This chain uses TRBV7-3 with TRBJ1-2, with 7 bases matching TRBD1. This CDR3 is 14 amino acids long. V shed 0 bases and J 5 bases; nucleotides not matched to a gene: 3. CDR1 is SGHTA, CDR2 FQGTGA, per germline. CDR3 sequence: CASSLTRDSYGYTF. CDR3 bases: TGTGCCAGCAGCTTAACTAGGGACAGTTATGGCTACACCTTC.

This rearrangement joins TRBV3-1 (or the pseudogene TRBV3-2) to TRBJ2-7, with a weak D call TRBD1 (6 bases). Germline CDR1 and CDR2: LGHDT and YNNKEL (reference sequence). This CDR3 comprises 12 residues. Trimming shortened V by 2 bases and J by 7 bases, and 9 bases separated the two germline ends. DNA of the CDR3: TGTGCCAGCAGCCAACAGGGGATAGAGCAGTACTTC. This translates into CASSQQGIEQYF.

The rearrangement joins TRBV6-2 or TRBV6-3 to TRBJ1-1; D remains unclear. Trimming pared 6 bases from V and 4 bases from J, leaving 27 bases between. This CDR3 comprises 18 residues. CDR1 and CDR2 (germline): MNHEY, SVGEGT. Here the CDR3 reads CASSSPMLIGFSGTEAFF. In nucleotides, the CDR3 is TGTGCCAGCAGCTCACCTATGCTTATAGGGTTTAGCGGCACTGAAGCTTTCTTT.

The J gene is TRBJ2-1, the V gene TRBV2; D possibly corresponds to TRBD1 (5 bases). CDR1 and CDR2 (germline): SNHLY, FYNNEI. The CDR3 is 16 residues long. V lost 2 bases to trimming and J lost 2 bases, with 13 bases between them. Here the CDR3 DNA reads TGTGCCAGCAGTGAAACGGTCGACAGTACCTACAATGAGCAGTTCTTC. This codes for CASSETVDSTYNEQFF.

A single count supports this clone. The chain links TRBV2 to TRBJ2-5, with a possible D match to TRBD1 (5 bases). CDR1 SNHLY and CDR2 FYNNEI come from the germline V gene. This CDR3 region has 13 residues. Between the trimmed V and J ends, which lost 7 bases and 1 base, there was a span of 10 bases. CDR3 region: CASTSDSQETQYF. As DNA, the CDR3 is TGTGCCAGCACTTCCGACAGCCAAGAGACCCAGTACTTC.

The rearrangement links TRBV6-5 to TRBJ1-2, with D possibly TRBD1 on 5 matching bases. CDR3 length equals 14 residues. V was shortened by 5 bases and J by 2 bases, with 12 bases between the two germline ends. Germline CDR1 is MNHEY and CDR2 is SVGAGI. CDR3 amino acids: CASSLGRGNYGYTF. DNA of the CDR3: TGTGCCAGCAGTCTGGGGCGGGGGAACTATGGCTACACCTTC.

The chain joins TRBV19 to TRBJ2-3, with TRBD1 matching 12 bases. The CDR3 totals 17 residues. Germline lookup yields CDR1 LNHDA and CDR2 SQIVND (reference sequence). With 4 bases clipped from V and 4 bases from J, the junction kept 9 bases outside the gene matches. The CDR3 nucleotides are TGTGCCAGTAGTAGGTCCGGGACAGGGGGCGCCGCAGATACGCAGTATTTT. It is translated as CASSRSGTGGAADTQYF.

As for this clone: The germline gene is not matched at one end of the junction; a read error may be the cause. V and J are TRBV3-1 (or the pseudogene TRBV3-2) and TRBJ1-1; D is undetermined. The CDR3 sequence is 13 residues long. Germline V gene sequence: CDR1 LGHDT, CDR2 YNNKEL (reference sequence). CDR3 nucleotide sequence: TGTGCCAGCAGCCAAGTCGTGAACAGTGAAGCTTTCTTT. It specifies CASSQVVNSEAFF.

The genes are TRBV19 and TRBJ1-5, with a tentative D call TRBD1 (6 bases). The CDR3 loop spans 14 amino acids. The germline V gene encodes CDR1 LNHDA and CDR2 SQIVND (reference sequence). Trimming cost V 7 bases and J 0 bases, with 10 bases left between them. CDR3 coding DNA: TGTGCCAGTACCTGGACAGATAGCAATCAGCCCCAGCATTTT. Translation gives CASTWTDSNQPQHF.